The present T cell receptor (beta chain) was sequenced within a study of T cells in Graves' hyperthyroidism and ophthalmopathy. About the research overall: Once the initial diagnosis was made, peripheral blood was obtained before any treatment.

Researchers amplified the TCR beta CDR3 regions from RNA transcripts. Carried out on the TCR CDR3, a first-round RT-PCR used the HTBI primer set. TCRdb analysed the multiplex PCR reads with MiXCR anew, one entry per CDR3 protein. The data show approximately 260,000 distinct CDR3 sequences, with 12% to 15% seen just once and more than 30% held by the top ten. Patients having uncontrolled infection, another autoimmune disease, pregnancy or lactation were not included. Clinicians diagnosed patients from clinical symptoms, serum thyroxine and TRAb, thyroid ultrasound and orbital computed tomography. There are many counts of this clonotype. Germline lookup yields CDR1 MNHEY and CDR2 SMNVEV (reference sequence). The CDR3 has 14 residues. Trimming pared 3 bases from V and 1 base from J, leaving 10 bases between.

Material for sequencing was blood. The chain employs TRBV27 and TRBJ2-7, with D unresolved. The receptor comes from a woman aged 45-60 years with Graves' hyperthyroidism that later progressed to Graves' ophthalmopathy. The CDR3 protein is CASSLVAASYEQYF. The CDR3 DNA sequence: TGTGCCAGCAGTTTGGTGGCAGCTTCCTACGAGCAGTACTTC.